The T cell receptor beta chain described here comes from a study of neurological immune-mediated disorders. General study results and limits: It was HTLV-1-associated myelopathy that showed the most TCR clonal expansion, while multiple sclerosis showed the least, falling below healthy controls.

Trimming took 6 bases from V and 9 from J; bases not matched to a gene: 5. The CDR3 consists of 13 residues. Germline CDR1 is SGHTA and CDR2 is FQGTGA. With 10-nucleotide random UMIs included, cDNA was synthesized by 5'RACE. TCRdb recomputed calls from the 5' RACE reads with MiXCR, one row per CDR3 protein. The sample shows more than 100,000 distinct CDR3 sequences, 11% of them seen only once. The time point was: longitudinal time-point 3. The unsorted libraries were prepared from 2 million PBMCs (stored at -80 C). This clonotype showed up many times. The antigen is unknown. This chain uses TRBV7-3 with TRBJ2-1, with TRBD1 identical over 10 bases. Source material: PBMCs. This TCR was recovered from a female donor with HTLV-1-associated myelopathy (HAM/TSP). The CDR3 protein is CASSDRGPGEQFF. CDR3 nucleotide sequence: TGTGCCAGCAGTGACAGGGGGCCGGGTGAGCAGTTCTTC.